This T cell receptor (beta chain) was sequenced for a study of blood T cell repertoires in COVID-19. Study information: PBMCs, B-cell-depleted T cells, or T cells provided the cDNA or gDNA that made up the material.

The germline V gene has CDR1 PRHDT and CDR2 FYEKMQ (reference sequence). There are 15 residues in the CDR3. The V end was cut by 2 bases, the J end by 6 bases, with 13 bases between. How the authors handled the data: By means of reference gene primer amplification, nucleated cell counts were estimated. Libraries were prepared by immunoSEQ multiplex PCR; TCRdb keeps only in-frame clonotypes and omits some of them. V, J and clone size are taken as reported in that table, and D and trimming were inferred from the DNA itself. The table lists about 160,000 clones, 65% to 80% of them singletons. This receptor was taken from a man in his sixties with acute or convalescent COVID-19. The chain joins TRBV13 to TRBJ1-4; D perhaps matches TRBD1 (6 bases). Material: peripheral blood. The CDR3 sequence is CASSLRSQGHEKLFF. CDR3 nucleotide sequence: TGTGCCAGCAGCTTAAGGTCACAGGGCCATGAAAAACTGTTTTTT. The entire variable domain, with the rest obtained from reference TRBV13 and TRBJ1-4, is as follows: AAGVIQSPRHLIKEKRETATLKCYPIPRHDTVYWYQQGPGQDPQFLISFYEKMQSDKGSIPDRFSAQQFSDYHSELNMSSLELGDSALYFCASSLRSQGHEKLFFGSGTQLSVL.